A single sample gave rise to the 24 T cell receptor beta chains below, sequenced in a study of CD8+ T cells in alopecia areata. Investigators isolated RNA and reverse transcribed it into cDNA to act as the sequencing template. The method was immunoSEQ multiplex PCR; TCRdb's version includes in-frame clones alone and lacks a portion of them. The repertoire includes over 200,000 clones, more than 45% of them detected once, and 0.45% sits in the top ten. The specimen comprised CD4+ T cells sorted from blood, sampled at week 0. These receptors were collected from a human donor with alopecia areata.

There are a few counts of this clone. This chain links TRBV7-6 with TRBJ2-1; D is perhaps TRBD2 (6 bases). Germline values: CDR1 SGHVS, CDR2 FNYEAQ. The V end was cut by 5 bases, the J end by 9 bases, with 23 bases between. This CDR3 comprises 16 residues. This CDR3 is CASSGRSERGRSEQFF. As DNA, the CDR3 is TGTGCCAGCAGCGGGAGGTCTGAGCGAGGCAGGAGTGAGCAGTTCTTC.

This chain links TRBV29-1 with TRBJ1-1; 8 bases align to TRBD1. J lost 8 bases, V lost 8 bases, and 4 bases had no gene match. Germline V lookup: CDR1 SQVTM, CDR2 ANQGSEA. CDR3 size: 10 residues. The CDR3 nucleotides are TGCAGCACCGGGACAGGAGAAGCTTTCTTT. As protein: CSTGTGEAFF.

The chain carries TRBV19 and TRBJ2-1, with 9 positions matching TRBD1. V shed 3 bases, J shed 2 bases, and the junction held 2 bases outside the gene matches. The CDR3 extends over 15 amino acids. Germline V gene sequence: CDR1 LNHDA, CDR2 SQIVND (reference sequence). The CDR3, as DNA: TGTGCCAGTAGTATCGGGGACAGGGCCTACAATGAGCAGTTCTTC. Translating gives CASSIGDRAYNEQFF.

V is TRBV29-1 and J is TRBJ1-2; D is uncertain. This CDR3 has 14 residues. The V gene lost 0 bases and the J gene lost 7 bases, with 15 bases spanning the gap. CDR1 SQVTM and CDR2 ANQGSEA come from the germline V gene. The CDR3 protein is CSVEELNALSGYTF. In DNA form, the CDR3 reads TGCAGCGTTGAAGAATTAAATGCCCTCAGTGGCTACACCTTC.

This clone came up once. V and J are TRBV6-5 and TRBJ2-1; unclear D gene. This CDR3 comprises 14 residues. Germline CDR1 MNHEY, CDR2 SVGAGI. V shed 0 bases and J shed 0 bases, with 3 bases lying between them. CDR3 protein: CASSYSPSYNEQFF. Here the CDR3 DNA reads TGTGCCAGCAGTTACTCGCCCTCCTACAATGAGCAGTTCTTC.

This sequence joins TRBV30 and TRBJ1-1, with D perhaps TRBD1 (5 bases). Germline V gene sequence: CDR1 GTSNPN, CDR2 SVGIG (reference sequence). The V and J ends lost 0 bases and 7 bases respectively, with 9 bases between them. The CDR3 length is 12 residues. CDR3 DNA sequence: TGTGCCTGGAGTGTCCAGGGCAATGAAGCTTTCTTT. Its protein is CAWSVQGNEAFF. The whole variable domain, remainder taken from reference TRBV30 and TRBJ1-1, is SQTIHQWPATLVQPVGSPLSLECTVEGTSNPNLYWYRQAAGRGLQLLFYSVGIGQISSEVPQNLSASRPQDRQFILSSKKLLLSDSGFYLCAWSVQGNEAFFGQGTRLTVV.

J is TRBJ2-3 and V is TRBV19; TRBD1 agrees at 9 bases. The V gene end was trimmed by 5 bases and the J gene end by 6 bases; junction bases not matched to a gene: 6. CDR1 is LNHDA, CDR2 SQIVND, per germline (reference sequence). The CDR3 is 14 amino acids. The CDR3: CASSPRQGVDTQYF. The CDR3 nucleotides are TGTGCCAGTAGTCCCCGACAGGGGGTGGATACGCAGTATTTT.

This clone was recorded a few times. V gene TRBV9 combines with J gene TRBJ2-7; D perhaps matches TRBD2 (7 bases). Trimming removed 0 bases from V and 9 bases from J, with 13 bases in between. There are 13 residues in the CDR3. Germline CDR1 is SGDLS and CDR2 is YYNGEE. This CDR3 reads CASSVGPGEGQYF. In DNA form, the CDR3 reads TGTGCCAGCAGCGTAGGACCAGGGGAGGGGCAGTACTTC.

The V and J genes are TRBV18 and TRBJ1-2; D gene ambiguous. V was cut by 6 bases and J by 1 base, with 12 bases left in between. This CDR3 region has 14 residues. Germline CDR1 is KGHSH and CDR2 is LQKENI. The CDR3 DNA is TGTGCCAGCTCCCTCCCTGGGTATAACTATGGCTACACCTTC. The encoded protein is CASSLPGYNYGYTF.

The V gene is TRBV6-1, the J gene TRBJ2-6; no firm D call. The CDR3 is made up of 15 amino acids. CDR1 and CDR2 from the germline V gene are MNHNS and SASEGT. V lost 4 bases, J lost 3 bases, and 10 bases lay in between. In nucleotides, the CDR3 is TGTGCCAGCAGTGCAAGGACGAGTGGGGCCAACGTCCTGACTTTC. Translation: CASSARTSGANVLTF.

This chain uses TRBV4-1 with TRBJ2-3, with TRBD1 matching over 9 bases. The J segment lost 5 bases and the V segment lost 3 bases, leaving 6 bases of the junction unmatched. CDR3 length: 15 amino acids. CDR1 is MGHRA, CDR2 YSYEKL, per germline. As DNA, the CDR3 is TGCGCCAGCAGCCAGACACAGGGGGCACAAGATACGCAGTATTTT. This encodes CASSQTQGAQDTQYF.

This clone was seen a handful of times. This chain links TRBV5-1 with TRBJ1-4; 7 bases map to TRBD1. Germline trimming cut 0 bases from V and 8 bases from J; bases unmatched to any gene: 4. This CDR3 region has 14 residues. The germline V gene has CDR1 SGHRS and CDR2 YFSETQ. The CDR3 sequence is CASSLGQGKEKLFF. In nucleotides, the CDR3 is TGCGCCAGCAGCTTGGGACAGGGAAAAGAAAAACTGTTTTTT.

This clone has only a few counts. This chain links TRBV5-1 with TRBJ2-7, with 9 nucleotides matching TRBD1. Looked up from germline, CDR1 is SGHRS and CDR2 is YFSETQ. V lost 3 bases to trimming and J lost 2 bases; unmatched junction nucleotides: 6. This CDR3 has 15 amino acids. CDR3 protein: CASSSTGGSAYEQYF. The CDR3 DNA reads as TGCGCCAGCAGCTCGACAGGGGGATCGGCCTACGAGCAGTACTTC.

J is TRBJ2-2 and V is TRBV11-2; unclear D gene. Trimming removed 1 base at V and 3 bases at J, with 9 bases between. This CDR3 has 15 residues. Germline lookup yields CDR1 SGHAT and CDR2 FQNNGV. For the CDR3, the DNA is TGTGCCAGCAGCTTAGGTTTCTCGGACACCGGGGAGCTGTTTTTT. As protein: CASSLGFSDTGELFF.

V gene TRBV6-5 combines with J gene TRBJ2-5; 7 positions agree with TRBD1. V lost 5 bases to trimming and J lost 0 bases; unmatched junction nucleotides: 6. The CDR3 length is 15 residues. CDR1 is MNHEY, CDR2 SVGAGI, per germline. CDR3 nucleotide sequence: TGTGCCAGCAGTCCGGGGACAGCGTACCAAGAGACCCAGTACTTC. Its translation is CASSPGTAYQETQYF.

CDR3 protein: CASKSRLNTEAFF. CDR3 bases: TGTGCCAGCAAGAGTCGTTTGAACACTGAAGCTTTCTTT. The chain joins TRBV6-5 to TRBJ1-1; D remains unclear. Looked up from germline, CDR1 is MNHEY and CDR2 is SVGAGI. Trimming stripped 7 bases from V and 0 bases from J, with 9 bases between. The CDR3 is made up of 13 amino acids.

The rearrangement uses TRBV9 and TRBJ2-3, with D unclear. The ends were cut back, 3 bases at V and 4 bases at J, with 9 bases in the middle. The CDR3 runs to 13 residues. The V gene's germline CDR1 is SGDLS and CDR2 YYNGEE. The chain's CDR3 is CASSGAAADTQYF. DNA for the CDR3: TGTGCCAGCAGCGGTGCGGCTGCAGATACGCAGTATTTT.

The rearrangement joins TRBV5-1 to TRBJ1-2, with 7 bases lining up with TRBD1. In germline, CDR1 is SGHRS, CDR2 YFSETQ. This CDR3 contains 14 residues. V lost 1 base to trimming and J lost 4 bases; unmatched junction nucleotides: 4. CDR3 amino acids: CASSLSRDSYGYTF. The CDR3 region has the DNA TGCGCCAGCAGCTTGAGCCGGGACAGCTATGGCTACACCTTC.

The gene calls are TRBV7-6 and TRBJ2-1, with TRBD2 matching over 13 bases. V trimming: 5 bases; J trimming: 7 bases; junction bases outside the gene matches: 8. CDR3 length: 16 amino acids. In germline, CDR1 is SGHVS, CDR2 FNYEAQ. This chain's CDR3 is CASSRELAGGWNEQFF. CDR3 DNA sequence: TGTGCCAGCAGCCGAGAACTAGCGGGAGGGTGGAATGAGCAGTTCTTC.

The chain is built from TRBV20-1 and TRBJ1-2; D gene unclear. CDR3 length: 11 residues. Per the germline V gene, CDR1 is DFQATT and CDR2 is SNEGSKA (reference sequence). The V and J ends lost 1 base and 7 bases respectively, with 7 bases between them. This chain's CDR3 is CSARVSGGYTF. For the CDR3, the DNA is TGCAGTGCTAGAGTGAGTGGTGGCTACACCTTC.

Concerning this clone: This sample also contains other DNA sequences that code for the same CDR3. The V gene is TRBV30, the J gene TRBJ1-1; no clear D gene. The CDR3 is 13 residues long. V dropped 0 bases and J dropped 1 base, with 6 bases sitting between them. Germline V gives CDR1 GTSNPN, CDR2 SVGIG (reference sequence). Written as DNA, the CDR3 is TGTGCCTGGAGTGTAGCGGGGAACACTGAAGCTTTCTTT. Translated: CAWSVAGNTEAFF.

The CDR3 is CASSGREDTEAFF. CDR3 DNA sequence: TGTGCCAGCAGCGGCAGGGAGGACACTGAAGCTTTCTTT. The genes are TRBV2 and TRBJ1-1, with D possibly being TRBD1 (5 bases). The germline V gene encodes CDR1 SNHLY and CDR2 FYNNEI. V lost 6 bases, J lost 3 bases, and 11 bases lay in between. This CDR3 contains 13 residues. The whole variable domain, remainder taken from reference TRBV2 and TRBJ1-1, is EPEVTQTPSHQVTQMGQEVILRCVPISNHLYFYWYRQILGQKVEFLVSFYNNEISEKSEIFDDQFSVERPDGSNFTLKIRSTKLEDSAMYFCASSGREDTEAFFGQGTRLTVV.

As for this clone: Other DNA sequences within the sample encode an identical CDR3. Here the CDR3 DNA reads TGTGCCAGCAGCGCGACAGGGGACGAGCAGTACTTC. This sequence encodes CASSATGDEQYF. The chain couples TRBV7-9 to TRBJ2-7; 8 nucleotides line up with TRBD1. CDR1 SEHNR and CDR2 FQNEAQ come from the germline V gene (reference sequence). The junction had 2 bases not matched to a gene; V was cut back by 5 bases and J by 5 bases. This CDR3 comprises 12 residues.

The chain combines TRBV30 with TRBJ1-1; D gene unclear. Per the germline V gene, CDR1 is GTSNPN and CDR2 is SVGIG (reference sequence). The ends were cut back, 4 bases at V and 6 bases at J, with 15 bases in the middle. The CDR3 is 13 residues long. In DNA form, the CDR3 reads TGTGCCTGGAATGTAGGTGGCTGGGCTGAAGCTTTCTTT. Protein sequence: CAWNVGGWAEAFF.